The entry that follows covers one T cell receptor (beta chain) sequence. What it recognizes is unknown. Time point noted: week 11, during vaccination. Every vaccination contained 300 ug of the mutant IDH1 20-mer peptide and was paired with topical imiquimod. Germline CDR1 MNHEY, CDR2 SMNVEV (reference sequence). This CDR3 has 14 residues. The junction had 5 bases not matched to a gene; V was cut back by 5 bases and J by 6 bases. This sample was taken from a study of a mutant IDH1 vaccine in newly diagnosed glioma. The overall study: Radiotherapy alone preceded vaccination by 4-6 weeks; alternatively, vaccination started with temozolomide cycles. Sex among treated patients split around 62% male, about 40% female; mean age was around 40 years. Most had both radiotherapy and temozolomide beforehand; others had only one. Findings and caveats of the study: Pseudoprogression appears to have had no connection to changes in top peripheral T cell clonotypes.

Produced via immunoSEQ multiplex PCR; TCRdb's table is partial and in-frame only. In the table there are about 130,000 clones, over 75% of which are singletons. The starting material was PBMCs, obtained from a glioma patient whose treatment included an IDH1 peptide vaccine. The chain carries TRBV27 and TRBJ2-3, with 10 bases aligning to TRBD1. This clonotype was obtained from a man aged 40-50 years with glioma. CDR3 sequence: CASSRTGGRDTQYF. The CDR3 bases are TGTGCCAGCAGTAGGACAGGGGGACGCGATACGCAGTATTTT.